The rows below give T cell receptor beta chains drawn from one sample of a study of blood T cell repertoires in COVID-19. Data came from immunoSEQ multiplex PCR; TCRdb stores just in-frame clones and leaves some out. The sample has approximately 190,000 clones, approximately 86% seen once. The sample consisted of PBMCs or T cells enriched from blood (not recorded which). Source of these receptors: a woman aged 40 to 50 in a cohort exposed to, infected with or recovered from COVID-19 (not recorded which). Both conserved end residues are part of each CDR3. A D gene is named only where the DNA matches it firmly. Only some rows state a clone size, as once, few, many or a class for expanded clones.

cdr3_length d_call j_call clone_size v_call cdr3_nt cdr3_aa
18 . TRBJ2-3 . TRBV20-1 TGCAGTGCTAGTGAGCGTGGACGGAGGCCTAGCGGCACAGATACGCAGTATTTT CSASERGRRPSGTDTQYF
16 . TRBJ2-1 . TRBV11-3 TGTGCCAGCAGCCCGGGGGGACACCAGGTAGTCAATGAGCAGTTCTTC CASSPGGHQVVNEQFF
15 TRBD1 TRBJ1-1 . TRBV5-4 TGTGCCAGCAGCTTGGCGGACAGGGGAAACCTTGAAGCTTTCTTT CASSLADRGNLEAFF
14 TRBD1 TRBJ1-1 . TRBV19 TGTGCCAGTAGTTTGAGGGGGCGAGGCACTGAAGCTTTCTTT CASSLRGRGTEAFF
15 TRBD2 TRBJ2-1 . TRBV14 TGTGCCAGCAGCCAGCGGACTAGCGGGAGTAATGAGCAGTTCTTC CASSQRTSGSNEQFF
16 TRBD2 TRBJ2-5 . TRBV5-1 TGCGCCAGCAGCCCCCTCACTAGCGGGGAACAAGAGACCCAGTACTTC CASSPLTSGEQETQYF
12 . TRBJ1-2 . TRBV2 TGTGCCAGCAGTGTACGAGACTATGGCTACACCTTC CASSVRDYGYTF
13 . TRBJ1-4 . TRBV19 TGTGCCAGTACATCATATATGGAGGAAAAACTGTTTTTT CASTSYMEEKLFF
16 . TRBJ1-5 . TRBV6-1 TGTGCCAGCAGTGATAGTTGGGGGCGAAGCAATCAGCCCCAGCATTTT CASSDSWGRSNQPQHF
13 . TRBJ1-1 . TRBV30 TGTGCCTGGCAAAGAGGCGGGGACACTGAAGCTTTCTTT CAWQRGGDTEAFF
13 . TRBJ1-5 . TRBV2 TGTGCCAGCAGTCCTTGGCCGAATCAGCCCCAGCATTTT CASSPWPNQPQHF
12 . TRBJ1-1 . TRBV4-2 TGTGCCAGCAGCCTAAACAGAAATGAAGCTTTCTTT CASSLNRNEAFF
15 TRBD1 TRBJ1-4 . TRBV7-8 TGTGCCAGCAGCTCCCAAGCCCGGACAGGGGAAAAACTGTTTTTT CASSSQARTGEKLFF
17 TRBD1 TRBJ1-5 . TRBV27 TGTGCCAGCAGTTCCGGACAGGGGAAGTGGCGCAATCAGCCCCAGCATTTT CASSSGQGKWRNQPQHF
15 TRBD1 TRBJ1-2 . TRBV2 TGTGCCAGCAGCCGAGGTAGACAGGGGATCTATGGCTACACCTTC CASSRGRQGIYGYTF
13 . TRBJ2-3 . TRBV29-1 TGCAGCGTTGAGTCGGCAGAGGCAGATACGCAGTATTTT CSVESAEADTQYF
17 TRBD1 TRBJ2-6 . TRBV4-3 TGCGCCAGCAGCCAAAAGACAGGGATAACTGGGGCCAACGTCCTGACTTTC CASSQKTGITGANVLTF
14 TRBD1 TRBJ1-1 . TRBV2 TGTGCCAGCAGGGCCGGCAGGGGGATCGCTGAAGCTTTCTTT CASRAGRGIAEAFF
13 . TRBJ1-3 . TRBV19 TGTGCCAGTAGGCAGGGCTCTGGAAACACCATATATTTT CASRQGSGNTIYF
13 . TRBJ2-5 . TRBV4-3 TGCGCCAGCAGCCCCGGGGGAGAAGAGACCCAGTACTTC CASSPGGEETQYF
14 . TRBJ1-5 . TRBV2 TGTGCCAGCATATCTTCCGCGGGCGATCAGCCCCAGCATTTT CASISSAGDQPQHF
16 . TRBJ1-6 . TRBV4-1 TGCGCCAGCAGCCAAGAGACAGCCATGTATAATTCACCCCTCCACTTT CASSQETAMYNSPLHF
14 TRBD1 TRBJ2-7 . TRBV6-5 TGTGCCAGCAGCGATGGGACAGGGAGGAACGAGCAGTACTTC CASSDGTGRNEQYF
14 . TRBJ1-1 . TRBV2 TGTGCCAGCAGTGAACGGGAATTAGGCACTGAAGCTTTCTTT CASSERELGTEAFF
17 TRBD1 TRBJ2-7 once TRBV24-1 TGTGCCACCAGTGATTACGACAGGGGCCCCCTTAACTACGAGCAGTACTTC CATSDYDRGPLNYEQYF
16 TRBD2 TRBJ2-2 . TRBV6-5 TGTGCCAGCAGTTACTTGCCTAGCGGGGGTACCGGGGAGCTGTTTTTT CASSYLPSGGTGELFF
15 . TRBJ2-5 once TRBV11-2 TGTGCCAGCAGCTTACGCCCAGGGGCAACAGAGACCCAGTACTTC CASSLRPGATETQYF
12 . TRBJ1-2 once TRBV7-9 TGTGCCATAACAGGTGGATTTCATGGCTACACCTTC CAITGGFHGYTF
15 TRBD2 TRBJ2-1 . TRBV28 TGTGCCAGCAGTCTACTAGCGGGGTACGGCAATGAGCAGTTCTTC CASSLLAGYGNEQFF
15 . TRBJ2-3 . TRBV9 TGTGCCAGCAGCGTAGGGGGGGATGAAACAGATACGCAGTATTTT CASSVGGDETDTQYF
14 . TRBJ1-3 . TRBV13 TGTGCCAGCAGCCCCCGCGAGTCTGGAAACACCATATATTTT CASSPRESGNTIYF
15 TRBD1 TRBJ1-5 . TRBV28 TGTGCCAGCAATTCAGGGGGATATAGCAATCAGCCCCAGCATTTT CASNSGGYSNQPQHF
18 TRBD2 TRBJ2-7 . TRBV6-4 TGTGCCAGCAGCCCCGGGACTAGCGGGACTCGCTGCTCCTACGAGCAGTACTTC CASSPGTSGTRCSYEQYF
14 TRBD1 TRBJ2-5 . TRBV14 TGTGCCAGCAGCCCCGGGACAGGGACAGAGACCCAGTACTTC CASSPGTGTETQYF
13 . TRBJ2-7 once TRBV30 TGTGCCTGGAGTGTGGACAGCTATTACGAGCAGTACTTC CAWSVDSYYEQYF
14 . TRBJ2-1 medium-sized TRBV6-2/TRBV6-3 TGTGCCAGCAGTTTAACGAGCTCCTACAATGAGCAGTTCTTC CASSLTSSYNEQFF
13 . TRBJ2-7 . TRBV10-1 TGCGCCAGCAGTGACGGAGACTCCTACGAGCAGTACTTC CASSDGDSYEQYF
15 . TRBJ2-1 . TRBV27 TGTGCCAGCAGTTTAACCTCTTTTACCAGGAATGAGCAGTTCTTC CASSLTSFTRNEQFF
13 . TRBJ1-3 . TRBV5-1 TGCGCCAGCAGCTTCAACTCTGGAAACACCATATATTTT CASSFNSGNTIYF
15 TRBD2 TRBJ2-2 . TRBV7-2 TGTGCCAGCAGCTTAGCGTCAGGGGGACTAGCTTTGCTGTTTTTT CASSLASGGLALLFF
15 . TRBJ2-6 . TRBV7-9 TGTGCCAGCAGCTTAGGAGTCTCTGGGGCCAACGTCCTGACTTTC CASSLGVSGANVLTF
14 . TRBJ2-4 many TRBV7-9 TGTGCCAGCAGCTTAGGAGGCCACCGAAACATTCAGTACTTC CASSLGGHRNIQYF
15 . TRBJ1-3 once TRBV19 TGTGCCAGTAGTATCTCACACCATTCTGGAAACACCATATATTTT CASSISHHSGNTIYF
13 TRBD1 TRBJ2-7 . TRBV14 TGTGCCAGCGGCGGGACAGGCTCCTACGAGCAGTACTTC CASGGTGSYEQYF
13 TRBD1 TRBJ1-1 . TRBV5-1 TGCGCCAGCGGCAGGGGGGCGAACACTGAAGCTTTCTTT CASGRGANTEAFF
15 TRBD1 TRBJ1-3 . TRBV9 TGTGCCAGCAGCTCCCAGGGGGCTGGTGGAAACACCATATATTTT CASSSQGAGGNTIYF
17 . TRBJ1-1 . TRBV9 TGTGCCAGCAGCGCCCCTAGGGGGGGATCAGTGAACACTGAAGCTTTCTTT CASSAPRGGSVNTEAFF
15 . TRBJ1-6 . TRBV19 TGTGCCAGTAGTATAGACGGAGGCTATAATTCACCCCTCCACTTT CASSIDGGYNSPLHF
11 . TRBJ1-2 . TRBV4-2 TGTGCCAGCAGCCACGTATATGGCTACACCTTC CASSHVYGYTF
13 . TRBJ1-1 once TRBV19 TGTGCCAGTAGTATACAGGGAAACACTGAAGCTTTCTTT CASSIQGNTEAFF
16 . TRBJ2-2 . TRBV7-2 TGTGCCAGCAGCCCAAATGGCGGGGCGAACACCGGGGAGCTGTTTTTT CASSPNGGANTGELFF
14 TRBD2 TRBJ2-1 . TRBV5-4 TGTGCCAGCAGCTTGCTAGCGGGGTACAATGAGCAGTTCTTC CASSLLAGYNEQFF
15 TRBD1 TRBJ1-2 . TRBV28 TGTGCCAGCAGTTTCACCGGGACAGGTTTGGATGGCTACACCTTC CASSFTGTGLDGYTF
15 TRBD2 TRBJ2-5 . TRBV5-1 TGCGCCAGCAGCTTAGCGGGAGGGCGGCAAGAGACCCAGTACTTC CASSLAGGRQETQYF
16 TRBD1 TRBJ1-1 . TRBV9 TGTGCCAGCAGCGCCGGGACAGGGGGTGTAGGCACTGAAGCTTTCTTT CASSAGTGGVGTEAFF
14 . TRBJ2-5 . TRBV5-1 TGCGCCAGCAGCTCCCGGGAATTCCAAGAGACCCAGTACTTC CASSSREFQETQYF
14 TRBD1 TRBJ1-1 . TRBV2 TGTGCCAGCAGAGATTTCGGACAGGCCCCGGTAAGGTTCTTT CASRDFGQAPVRFF
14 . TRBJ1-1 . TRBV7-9 TGTGCCAGCAGCCACGGAGGGGGGGCCACTGAAGCTTTCTTT CASSHGGGATEAFF